What follows is one TCR beta chain and its context. The antigen is not known. TCRdb keeps only in-frame clones here, not all; method: immunoSEQ multiplex PCR. The sample holds 1.5 million to 1.9 million clones; around 98% are singletons and the top ten take roughly 0.4%. The sample is drawn from a study of shared clonotypes between healthy human individuals. Study in general: Each donor contributed plates that comprised three CD4 naive, three CD4 memory, two CD8 naive and one CD8 memory.

Regarding the study as a whole: The generation probabilities recorded for non-shared clonotypes fell below those of clonotypes shared by all four donors.

Germline V gives CDR1 SGHTA, CDR2 FQGNSA. There are 14 residues in the CDR3. The J segment lost 6 bases and the V segment lost 3 bases, leaving 7 bases of the junction unmatched. What was sequenced was naive CD4+ T cells sorted from blood. The subset: CD45RA+ positively selected. This receptor was identified in a man between 25 and 39 years old in good health. The chain is built from TRBV7-2 and TRBJ1-1; 7 nucleotides line up with TRBD1. CDR3 bases: TGTGCCAGCAGCTTCCCAGGGGGATCAGCTGAAGCTTTCTTT. The encoded protein is CASSFPGGSAEAFF.